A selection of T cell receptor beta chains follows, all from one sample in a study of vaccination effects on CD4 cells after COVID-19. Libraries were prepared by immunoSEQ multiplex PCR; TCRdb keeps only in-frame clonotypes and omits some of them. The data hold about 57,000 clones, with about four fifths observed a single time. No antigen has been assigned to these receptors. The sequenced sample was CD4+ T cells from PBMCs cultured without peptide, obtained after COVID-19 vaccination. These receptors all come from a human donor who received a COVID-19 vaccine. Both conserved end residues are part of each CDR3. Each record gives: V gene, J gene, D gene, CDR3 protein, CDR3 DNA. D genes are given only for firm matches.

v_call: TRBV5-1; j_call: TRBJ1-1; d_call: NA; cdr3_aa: CASRRGPAQGNTEAFF; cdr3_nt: TGCGCCAGCAGAAGGGGTCCGGCCCAGGGCAACACTGAAGCTTTCTTT
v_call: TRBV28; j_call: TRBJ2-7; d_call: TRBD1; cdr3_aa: CASSFRDRVEQYF; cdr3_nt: TGTGCCAGCAGTTTTAGGGACAGGGTCGAGCAGTACTTC
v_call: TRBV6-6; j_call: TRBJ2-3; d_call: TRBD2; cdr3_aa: CASSPGLASDTQYF; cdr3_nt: TGTGCCAGCAGTCCCGGACTAGCGTCAGATACGCAGTATTTT
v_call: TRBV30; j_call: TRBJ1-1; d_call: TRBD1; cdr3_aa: CAWSARQGRKAFF; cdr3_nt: TGTGCCTGGAGTGCCAGACAGGGCAGGAAAGCTTTCTTT
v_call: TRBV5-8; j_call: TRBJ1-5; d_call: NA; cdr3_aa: CASISGAYDQPQHF; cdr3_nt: TGTGCCAGCATTTCGGGGGCTTACGATCAGCCCCAGCATTTT
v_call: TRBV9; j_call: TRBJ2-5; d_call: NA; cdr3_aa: CASSVTGTQETQYF; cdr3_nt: TGTGCCAGCAGCGTCACCGGGACACAAGAGACCCAGTACTTC
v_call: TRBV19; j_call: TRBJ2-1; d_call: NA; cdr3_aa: CASSSLADARGNEQFF; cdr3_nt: TGTGCCAGTAGCTCTTTGGCCGACGCACGGGGCAATGAGCAGTTCTTC
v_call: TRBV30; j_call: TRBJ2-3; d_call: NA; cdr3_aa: CAWSGSSDTQYF; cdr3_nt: TGTGCCTGGAGTGGAAGTTCAGATACGCAGTATTTT
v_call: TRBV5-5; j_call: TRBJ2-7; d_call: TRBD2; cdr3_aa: CASRALGGYEQYF; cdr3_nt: TGTGCCAGCAGGGCTTTGGGGGGGTACGAGCAGTACTTC
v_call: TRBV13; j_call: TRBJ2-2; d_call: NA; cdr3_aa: CASSLVNGELFF; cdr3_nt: TGTGCCAGCAGCTTAGTAAACGGGGAGCTGTTTTTT
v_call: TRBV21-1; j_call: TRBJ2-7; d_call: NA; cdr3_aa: CASPGTVSSYEQYF; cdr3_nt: TGTGCCAGCCCCGGGACAGTAAGCTCCTACGAGCAGTACTTC
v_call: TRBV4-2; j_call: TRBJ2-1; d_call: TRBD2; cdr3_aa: CASSQDEGTIYNEQFF; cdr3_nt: TGTGCCAGCAGCCAAGATGAGGGGACTATTTACAATGAGCAGTTCTTC